Below, 13 T cell receptor beta chains from the same sample are listed, as sequenced in a study of blood T cells in healthy people across ages. PCR was performed a second time for about 7 to 11 cycles using a sample-barcoded 5' primer and a J-beta primer mix. In TCRdb, the 5' RACE reads were re-called with MiXCR into one record per CDR3 protein. This sample yields 550,000 to 650,000 distinct CDR3 sequences, of which about 30% are seen a single time; more than 15% belongs to the top ten. The sample consisted of blood. The receptors originated from a woman of 80 years or more in good health.

This clonotype was seen ten or more times. V is TRBV5-1 and J is TRBJ2-5; 9 bases match TRBD1. The trim removed 4 bases at V and 4 bases at J, leaving 5 bases unmatched. Germline-derived CDR1 and CDR2 are SGHRS and YFSETQ. This CDR3 spans 14 amino acids. The CDR3 DNA follows: TGCGCCAGCAGCCCCGGGACAGGGAGAGAGACCCAGTACTTC. This codes for CASSPGTGRETQYF.

Points on this clonotype: This sequence may be a read error, since a much larger clone differs from it by one base. The chain is built from TRBV5-1 and TRBJ1-2; D is possibly TRBD1 (5 bases). CDR1 and CDR2 (germline): SGHRS, YFSETQ. There are 11 residues in the CDR3. V lost 4 bases, J lost 9 bases, and 10 bases lay in between. CDR3 sequence reads: CASSGGTSYTF. Written as DNA, the CDR3 is TGCGCCAGCAGCGGGGGGACGAGCTACACCTTC.

CDR3 sequence reads: CASRKGDAGPHYEQYF. CDR3 bases: TGTGCCAGCAGAAAGGGGGATGCGGGGCCCCACTACGAGCAGTACTTC. This chain connects TRBV12-3 or TRBV12-4 to TRBJ2-7, with D perhaps matching TRBD1 or TRBD2 (6 bases each). V lost 6 bases and J lost 3, with 21 bases in between. CDR3 length: 16 amino acids.

This clonotype was observed at least ten times. A much larger clone sits a single nucleotide away, making a read error possible. The chain recombines TRBV6-6 with TRBJ2-7; TRBD2 matches at 8 bases. Germline lookup yields CDR1 MNHNY and CDR2 SVGAGI (reference sequence). V shed 8 bases and J 4 bases; nucleotides not matched to a gene: 4. The CDR3 runs to 12 residues. The CDR3 loop reads CASPSGGYEQYF. The CDR3 nucleotides are TGTGCCAGCCCCTCGGGGGGGTACGAGCAGTACTTC.

This clonotype appeared a few times. J is TRBJ2-7 and V is TRBV3-1; D unresolved. This CDR3 is built from 15 residues. Trimming took off 3 bases at V and 0 bases at J, with 12 bases between the two ends. Germline lookup yields CDR1 LGHDT and CDR2 YNNKEL (reference sequence). As DNA, the CDR3 is TGTGCCAGCAGCCATATTCAGGCCGGCTCCTACGAGCAGTACTTC. Translating gives CASSHIQAGSYEQYF.

The genes are TRBV20-1 and TRBJ2-5; the D gene could be TRBD1 or TRBD2 (5 bases each). The CDR3 is 13 amino acids. Germline CDR1 and CDR2: DFQATT and SNEGSKA (reference sequence). V shed 6 bases and J shed 3 bases, with 14 bases lying between them. CDR3 sequence reads: CSAKYGAEETQYF. The CDR3, as DNA: TGCAGTGCCAAATACGGGGCTGAAGAGACCCAGTACTTC.

This clonotype was picked up many times. The chain carries TRBV4-3 and TRBJ2-3; 10 bases align to TRBD2. CDR3 size: 17 residues. Germline lookup yields CDR1 LGHNA and CDR2 YSLEER. J gave up 5 bases and V 0 bases, and 8 bases lay outside the gene matches. The CDR3 DNA follows: TGCGCCAGCAGCCAAGATCCTAGCGGGGGATTACTAGATACGCAGTATTTT. This gives the protein CASSQDPSGGLLDTQYF.

The sample holds a few counts of this clonotype. The chain recombines TRBV6-5 with TRBJ1-3, with a weak D call TRBD1 (6 bases). V was clipped by 5 bases and J by 8 bases, with 19 bases between them. This CDR3 contains 15 residues. CDR1 is MNHEY and CDR2 is SVGAGI in the germline V gene. The CDR3 is CASSPGQGGIDTIYF. DNA for the CDR3: TGTGCCAGCAGTCCCGGCCAAGGGGGGATCGACACCATATATTTT.

This clonotype was counted between two and nine times. A read error may explain this, as a much larger clone is one base away. The CDR3 region has the DNA TGCAGTGCTAGACCTCTAGCGGGGAGCTACAATGAGCAGTTCTTC. It yields the protein CSARPLAGSYNEQFF. The V call is TRBV20-1, the J call TRBJ2-1, with 9 bases aligning to TRBD2. The germline V gene has CDR1 DFQATT and CDR2 SNEGSKA (reference sequence). The V segment lost 2 bases and the J segment 3 bases; nucleotides outside the gene matches: 5. The CDR3 consists of 15 residues.

CDR3 nucleotide sequence: TGTGCCAGCGCCAGTGACGGGGATACGCAGTATTTT. Translated, it gives CASASDGDTQYF. J is TRBJ2-3 and V is TRBV6-6; no clear D gene. Trimming cost V 8 bases and J 6 bases, with 12 bases left between them. The CDR3 length is 12 residues. Germline CDR1 MNHNY, CDR2 SVGAGI (reference sequence).

This clonotype was picked up a small number of times. This sequence joins TRBV9 and TRBJ1-1, with TRBD1 identical over 9 bases. CDR3 size: 15 residues. Germline lookup yields CDR1 SGDLS and CDR2 YYNGEE. Trimming at V came to 2 bases and at J to 3 bases, leaving 5 bases not matched to a gene. CDR3 amino acids: CASSVSGQGYTEAFF. CDR3 DNA: TGTGCCAGCAGCGTCTCGGGACAGGGCTACACTGAAGCTTTCTTT.

This clonotype was detected many times. A much larger clone lies one base from this, so it may be a read error. The chain has TRBV12-3 or TRBV12-4 and TRBJ2-5; possible D gene TRBD1, 5 bases. The V and J ends lost 2 bases and 11 bases respectively, with 9 bases between them. This CDR3 is 11 amino acids long. The CDR3: CASSLLGVQYF. CDR3 sequence (DNA): TGTGCCAGCAGTTTATTAGGGGTGCAGTACTTC.

The genes are TRBV20-1 and TRBJ2-5; D might be TRBD1 (6 bases). Germline V gene sequence: CDR1 DFQATT, CDR2 SNEGSKA (reference sequence). V dropped 1 base and J dropped 1 base, with 10 bases sitting between them. The CDR3 sequence is 14 residues long. In DNA, the CDR3 is TGCAGTGCTAGAGCGGACAGCCGCCAAGAGACCCAGTACTTC. It is translated as CSARADSRQETQYF.